These T cell receptor beta chains were read from a single sample in a study of vaccination and CD4 T cells after COVID-19. TCRdb called the PCR reads again in MiXCR, with one record for every CDR3 protein. This table has nearly 25,000 distinct CDR3 sequences, around three fifths appearing once. These TCRs' antigens remain unknown. The sample was CD4+ T cells from blood, cultured in vitro. The source is a human donor who had recovered from COVID-19. The CDR3 runs from the conserved cysteine through the conserved F or W. D genes are given only for firm matches. Rows give clone size only sometimes, using once, few, many, or a class for an expanded clone.

TRBJ1-5	-	TRBV12-3/TRBV12-4	TRBD1	CASSSQGRQPQHF	TGTGCCAGCAGTTCACAGGGGCGTCAGCCCCAGCATTTT
TRBJ2-1	once	TRBV6-2/TRBV6-3	-	CASSDRPYNEQFF	TGTGCCAGCAGTGACCGTCCCTACAATGAGCAGTTCTTC
TRBJ2-1	-	TRBV6-5	TRBD2	CASSYEASGSNEQFF	TGTGCCAGCAGTTACGAAGCTAGCGGGAGCAATGAGCAGTTCTTC
TRBJ2-3	-	TRBV20-1	-	CSASSDSSSPQYF	TGCAGTGCTAGTTCGGACAGCTCTTCCCCGCAGTATTTT
TRBJ1-5	-	TRBV20-1	-	CSARRENQPQHF	TGCAGTGCTAGAAGGGAGAATCAGCCCCAGCATTTT
TRBJ2-7	-	TRBV7-9	-	CASSDVGTSYEQYF	TGTGCCAGCAGCGACGTTGGGACGTCCTACGAGCAGTACTTC
TRBJ1-5	-	TRBV6-2/TRBV6-3	TRBD1	CASGGQGNQPQHF	TGTGCCAGTGGAGGACAGGGCAATCAGCCCCAGCATTTT
TRBJ1-1	-	TRBV20-1	-	CSAREGYGEAFF	TGCAGTGCTAGAGAGGGTTATGGTGAAGCTTTCTTT
TRBJ1-1	few	TRBV20-1	-	CSARVGMLSTEAFF	TGCAGTGCTAGGGTTGGGATGTTGAGCACTGAAGCTTTCTTT
TRBJ1-2	-	TRBV18	-	CASSPGTDPYGYTF	TGTGCCAGCTCACCTGGGACGGACCCGTATGGCTACACCTTC
TRBJ2-1	-	TRBV12-3/TRBV12-4	-	CASGYNEQFF	TGTGCCAGCGGATACAATGAGCAGTTCTTC
TRBJ2-5	-	TRBV28	TRBD2	CASSLNLAGFQETQYF	TGTGCCAGCAGTTTGAACCTAGCGGGCTTTCAAGAGACCCAGTACTTC
TRBJ2-3	-	TRBV7-3	TRBD1	CASSNPGGSADTQYF	TGTGCCAGCAGCAACCCAGGGGGCTCGGCAGATACGCAGTATTTT
TRBJ1-6	-	TRBV7-9	-	CASSQVGSYNSPLHF	TGTGCCAGCAGCCAGGTCGGCTCCTATAATTCACCCCTCCACTTT
TRBJ1-1	-	TRBV21-1	-	CASSKVSPIRDLNTEAFF	TGTGCCAGCAGCAAAGTATCCCCCATCCGGGATCTGAACACTGAAGCCTTCTTT
TRBJ2-5	few	TRBV7-2	TRBD2	CASSSQAGGLMETQYF	TGTGCCAGCAGCTCTCAAGCGGGGGGCTTAATGGAGACCCAGTACTTC
TRBJ1-5	-	TRBV7-9	-	CASSLAAGNNQPQHF	TGTGCCAGCAGCTTAGCGGCGGGAAACAATCAGCCCCAGCATTTT
TRBJ2-5	-	TRBV29-1	-	CSVIIGGLETQYF	TGCAGCGTTATTATAGGGGGTCTGGAGACCCAGTACTTC
TRBJ1-6	-	TRBV6-1	TRBD1	CASTKAGQGSTPLHF	TGTGCCAGCACCAAAGCGGGACAGGGGAGCACACCCCTCCACTTT
TRBJ1-6	-	TRBV7-9	-	CASSPIGRGNSPLHF	TGTGCCAGCAGCCCCATCGGCAGGGGCAACTCACCCCTCCACTTT
TRBJ2-5	-	TRBV10-3	-	CAISGGETQYF	TGTGCCATCAGTGGTGGAGAGACCCAGTACTTC
TRBJ2-3	-	TRBV20-1	-	CSARGSGWSDTQYF	TGCAGTGCTAGGGGATCAGGGTGGTCGGATACGCAGTATTTT
TRBJ1-6	few	TRBV30	-	CALGGDFLSPLHF	TGTGCCCTCGGGGGCGACTTTCTTTCACCCCTCCACTTT
TRBJ2-3	-	TRBV7-3	-	CASSLWVVREPTDTQYF	TGTGCCAGCAGCTTATGGGTCGTTCGGGAACCCACAGATACGCAGTATTTT
TRBJ2-7	few	TRBV20-1	-	CSARDTRVIPRDEQYF	TGCAGTGCTAGAGATACTAGGGTGATTCCCCGGGACGAGCAGTACTTC
TRBJ1-6	medium-sized	TRBV12-3/TRBV12-4	TRBD1	CASSPRDRGDSPLHF	TGTGCCAGCAGCCCCCGGGACAGGGGAGATTCACCCCTCCACTTT
TRBJ1-4	-	TRBV15	TRBD1	CATSRDQAGTALF	TGTGCCACCAGCAGAGACCAAGCCGGGACAGCTCTTTTT
TRBJ1-1	-	TRBV12-3/TRBV12-4	-	CASRKYSYRGRVKGTEAFF	TGTGCCAGCAGAAAATATAGCTATCGGGGGCGCGTAAAAGGTACTGAAGCTTTCTTT
TRBJ2-7	few	TRBV7-9	-	CASSFQRAYEQYF	TGTGCCAGCAGCTTTCAACGGGCCTACGAGCAGTACTTC
TRBJ2-3	-	TRBV14	TRBD2	CASSPRHVLAGGGDDTQYF	TGTGCCAGCAGCCCAAGACATGTACTAGCGGGAGGTGGGGACGATACGCAGTATTTT
TRBJ2-2	few	TRBV20-1	TRBD2	CSARDLGRFAGELFF	TGCAGTGCTAGAGATCTCGGGAGGTTCGCCGGGGAGCTGTTTTTT
TRBJ2-5	-	TRBV9	-	CASSVSGNREETQYF	TGTGCCAGCAGCGTCTCCGGGAATAGGGAAGAGACCCAGTACTTC
TRBJ2-2	-	TRBV5-1	-	CASSLIGLEGGELFF	TGCGCCAGCAGCTTGATAGGCCTTGAGGGCGGGGAGCTGTTTTTT
TRBJ2-3	-	TRBV18	TRBD2	CASSGKIGTDTQYF	TGTGCCAGCAGCGGGAAAATTGGCACAGATACGCAGTATTTT
TRBJ1-2	-	TRBV7-2	TRBD1	CASSRTGYGTIYGYTF	TGTGCCAGCAGCCGGACAGGGTATGGAACCATCTATGGCTACACCTTC
TRBJ2-3	-	TRBV20-1	-	CSAREVRILTDTQYF	TGCAGTGCTAGAGAGGTGCGGATCCTCACAGATACGCAGTATTTT
TRBJ1-6	-	TRBV20-1	-	CSATRTNSPLHF	TGCAGTGCTACCCGGACCAATTCACCCCTCCACTTT
TRBJ2-7	-	TRBV6-2/TRBV6-3	TRBD1	CASRTTGTGGAEQYF	TGTGCCAGCAGAACAACGGGGACAGGGGGCGCCGAGCAGTACTTC
TRBJ2-2	-	TRBV24-1	TRBD1	CATRQGPGTGELFF	TGTGCCACTAGACAGGGCCCAGGGACCGGGGAGCTGTTTTTT
TRBJ2-3	-	TRBV7-9	TRBD1	CASSLLAGTVYTDTQYF	TGTGCCAGCAGCCTCCTAGCCGGGACAGTTTACACAGATACGCAGTATTTT
TRBJ1-5	few	TRBV19	-	CAISPDTRNQPQHF	TGTGCCATCTCCCCGGACACTCGCAATCAGCCCCAGCATTTT
TRBJ1-6	few	TRBV7-9	TRBD1	CASSSAGTVGSPLHF	TGTGCCAGCAGCTCAGCCGGGACAGTCGGTTCACCCCTCCACTTT
TRBJ1-5	-	TRBV7-2	-	CASSLEPWVRWPQHF	TGTGCCAGCAGCTTAGAACCATGGGTTAGGTGGCCCCAGCATTTT
TRBJ1-3	-	TRBV29-1	TRBD1	CSVEPRGGFAGNTIYF	TGCAGCGTTGAACCCCGAGGGGGCTTCGCTGGAAACACCATATATTTT
TRBJ1-2	-	TRBV6-5	TRBD1	CASSYFSRGNGYGYTF	TGTGCCAGCAGTTACTTTAGCAGGGGGAACGGTTATGGCTACACCTTC